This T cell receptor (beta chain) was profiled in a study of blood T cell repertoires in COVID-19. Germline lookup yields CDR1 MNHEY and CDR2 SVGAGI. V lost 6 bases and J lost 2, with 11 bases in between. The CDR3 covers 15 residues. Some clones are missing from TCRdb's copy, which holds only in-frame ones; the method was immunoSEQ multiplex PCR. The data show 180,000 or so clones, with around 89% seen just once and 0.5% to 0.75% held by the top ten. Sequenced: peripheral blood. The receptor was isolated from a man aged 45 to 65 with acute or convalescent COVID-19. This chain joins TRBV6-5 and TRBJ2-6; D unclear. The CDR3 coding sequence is TGTGCCAGCAGCTCCACTACAACTGGGGCCAACGTCCTGACTTTC. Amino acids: CASSSTTTGANVLTF.